This T cell receptor beta chain was sequenced in a study of shared T cell receptors in the human thymus listed by TCRdb under 2021. General notes on the study: The study examined how self-reactive, shared T-cell receptor alpha chains are generated in the human thymus.

Taken from the germline V gene, the CDR1 and CDR2 loops are MNHNS and SASEGT. V is cut back by 4 bases and J by 0 bases, with 12 bases in the junction unmatched. The CDR3 holds 17 amino acids from the cysteine to the phenylalanine. Here the CDR3 DNA is all that survives: 51 bases in frame from base 1. To prepare the library, the immunoSEQ multiplex PCR assay was applied. TCRdb re-hosts the immuneACCESS table, in-frame sequences only. Its copies lack some clones; in the studies checked, an unresolved V gene accounts for under half of them, and the cause for the rest is not known. The sample yields roughly 700,000 clones; 70% to 90% were counted once. About 0.01% of the sample lies in the top ten. Concerning this clone: No antigen is known for it. Base qualities are missing; no much larger clone stands one base away.

These same records also appear under a second study, on human thymus T cells. As the second paper documents: Donors were immunologically healthy infants undergoing open corrective cardiac surgery for congenital heart defects in Finland. The thymus tissue came from surgical resects taken out during corrective cardiac surgery. Usage of V and J gene segments appeared to be biased in both the thymic and the peripheral blood repertoires. Highly overlapping thymic TCR repertoires among unrelated individuals were reported in the related research. The study characterized TCR alpha and beta repertoires from fewer than 10 infant thymus samples and a few related peripheral blood samples. Donor ages ranging from roughly 6 to 250 days were recorded, and more than 5 male and a couple of female infants were included in the cohort. After being mechanically released from the tissue, thymocytes were kept at -70 degrees C in pellets of about 8.5-32 million cells. Genomic DNA was extracted from frozen cell pellets with a QIAsymphony instrument. TCRB and TCRAD loci were amplified from a standardized quantity of quality-controlled genomic DNA using the immunoSEQ multiplex PCR assay. The amplicons covered the V(D)J region and were long enough to include the CDR3 and to identify the V and J genes. Amplicon sequencing was performed on an Illumina platform through the commercial immunoSEQ service. Corrections for primer bias and sequencing errors followed previously described methods, while TCRAD and TCRB definitions were based on the IMGT database. The repertoires were analysed using immunoSEQ Analyzer 3.0 and VDJTools for basic statistics, V/J segment usage, diversity estimates, rarefaction and pairwise overlap. Diversity was estimated using the Chao1, ChaoE, Efron-Thisted, Shannon and inverse Simpson indices, and was also estimated on datasets down-sampled to the size of the smallest sample. Repertoire overlap was determined by strict matching of CDR3 nucleotide sequence, V gene and J gene, and Jaccard-based multidimensional scaling clustering was applied. On average, thymus samples gave 750,000 to 1,000,000 unique TCRB clonotypes, whereas blood samples gave about 84,000.

The specimen was thymocytes. The sequence derives from a boy in the first two years of life with a congenital heart defect. Donor details come from another sample of the same person, matched by shared clones. The V and J segments used are TRBV6-1 and TRBJ2-7; a stretch of 7 junction bases matches TRBD2. CDR3 sequence: CASSGGFGGSPSYEQYF. The sequenced DNA: TGTGCCAGCAGTGGGGGGTTCGGCGGGAGCCCCTCCTACGAGCAGTACTTC.